These 10 T cell receptor beta chains were all obtained from the same sample, sequenced in a study of tumor-infiltrating lymphocytes in localized non-small cell lung cancer. The data were produced by immunoSEQ multiplex PCR, yet TCRdb's version contains in-frame clones alone and is incomplete. The table shows fewer than 20,000 clones, with roughly 72% occurring only once. Sample: lung tumor tissue. Every receptor here comes from a human donor with non-small cell lung cancer.

The V gene is TRBV7-2, the J gene TRBJ2-5; 12 positions agree with TRBD2. The trim removed 2 bases at V and 5 bases at J, leaving 6 bases unmatched. This CDR3 contains 16 residues. Germline CDR1 SGHTA, CDR2 FQGNSA. The CDR3 bases are TGTGCCAGCAGCTTACTCTCTAGCGGGGGGGCGGAGACCCAGTACTTC. This codes for CASSLLSSGGAETQYF.

The genes are TRBV6-5 and TRBJ2-2; the match to TRBD1 covers 8 bases. In germline, CDR1 is MNHEY, CDR2 SVGAGI. V shed 6 bases and J 7 bases; nucleotides not matched to a gene: 7. The CDR3 contains 14 residues. Written as DNA, the CDR3 is TGTGCCAGCAGGCTCAGGGGGCTGGGCGGGGAGCTGTTTTTT. It codes for CASRLRGLGGELFF.

This clone was seen a single time. The chain recombines TRBV5-4 with TRBJ1-6, with 8 bases that match TRBD1. Trimming at V came to 3 bases and at J to 7 bases, leaving 6 bases not matched to a gene. The CDR3 is 15 amino acids. CDR1 SGHNT and CDR2 YYREEE come from the germline V gene (reference sequence). Here the CDR3 reads CASSSVTGVNSPLHF. The CDR3 nucleotides are TGTGCCAGCAGCTCTGTGACAGGGGTCAATTCACCCCTCCACTTT.

This clone is categorized as medium-sized. The chain couples TRBV9 to TRBJ1-5; no reliable D call. The CDR3 covers 15 residues. The V end was cut by 0 bases, the J end by 4 bases, with 11 bases between. Germline CDR1 SGDLS, CDR2 YYNGEE. The DNA of the CDR3 is TGTGCCAGCAGCGTAGGAAACCGAGGTAATCAGCCCCAGCATTTT. This translates into CASSVGNRGNQPQHF.

This rearrangement joins TRBV27 to TRBJ1-2, with TRBD1 identical over 7 bases. This CDR3 comprises 15 residues. In germline, CDR1 is MNHEY, CDR2 SMNVEV (reference sequence). V shed 2 bases and J 6 bases; nucleotides not matched to a gene: 9. CDR3 DNA sequence: TGTGCCAGCAGTTTAAGGGAGGGGGCGGGACATGGCTACACCTTC. As protein: CASSLREGAGHGYTF.

Comment on this clone: Other nucleotide sequences from this sample produce the same CDR3. CDR3 protein: CASSLGGVGDTQYF. CDR3 coding DNA: TGCGCCAGCAGCTTGGGCGGGGTTGGAGATACGCAGTATTTT. The gene calls are TRBV5-1 and TRBJ2-3; maybe TRBD2 (6 bases). The length of the CDR3 is 14 residues. V shed 0 bases and J shed 5 bases, with 10 bases lying between them. Germline V gene data show CDR1 as SGHRS and CDR2 as YFSETQ.

As regards this clone: Relative to the germline gene, one junction end is altered; a read error may explain this. The V call is TRBV29-1, the J call TRBJ1-5, with TRBD1 matching over 7 bases. This CDR3 is 14 amino acids long. Germline CDR1 reads SQVTM; CDR2 reads ANQGSEA. CDR3 sequence: CSLEGAGGNQPQHF. CDR3 DNA: TGCAGCCTTGAAGGGGCAGGGGGGAATCAGCCCCAGCATTTT.

This chain connects TRBV6-5 to TRBJ1-3; the match to TRBD1 covers 12 bases. The germline V gene encodes CDR1 MNHEY and CDR2 SVGAGI. V shed 4 bases, J shed 3 bases, and the junction held 4 bases outside the gene matches. The length of the CDR3 is 16 residues. The CDR3 sequence: CASSSGTGGFGNTIYF. The DNA of the CDR3 is TGTGCCAGCAGTTCAGGGACAGGGGGCTTTGGAAACACCATATATTTT.

V and J are TRBV10-3 and TRBJ2-5; D not resolved. This CDR3 contains 13 residues. Trimming shortened V by 3 bases and J by 5 bases, and 10 bases separated the two germline ends. Germline assignment: CDR1 ENHRY and CDR2 SYGVKD. The CDR3 loop is CAISDTASETQYF. As DNA, the CDR3 is TGTGCCATCAGTGACACGGCGTCTGAGACCCAGTACTTC.

This clone was seen only a few times. The rearrangement links TRBV7-2 to TRBJ2-4; D remains unclear. Between the trimmed V and J ends, which lost 1 base and 3 bases, there was a span of 13 bases. This CDR3 spans 16 amino acids. Germline V gene lookup returns CDR1 SGHTA and CDR2 FQGNSA. The CDR3 DNA is TGTGCCAGCAGCTTAGGGGATCGATTGGGCAAAAACATTCAGTACTTC. Amino acids: CASSLGDRLGKNIQYF.